This T cell receptor (beta chain) comes out of a study of regulatory T cells in long-lasting Graves disease. General observations from the study: New patients shared fewer public clonotypes (more than 850) than persistent patients did (over 2,500). Less diverse TCR repertoires were seen in persistent Graves' patients than in newly diagnosed ones.

Specified time point: persistent/refractory GD, antithyroid drugs over 5 years with positive TRAb. PBMC-derived RNA was used for the TCR library. Construction of TCR beta libraries relied on iRepertoire HTBI primers and on Arm-PCR targeting CDR3 regions. TCRdb recomputed calls from the multiplex PCR reads with MiXCR, one row per CDR3 protein. The table shows hundreds of thousands of distinct CDR3 sequences, with 20% to 25% occurring only once. The sample holds a few counts of this clonotype. Its target is unknown. A much larger clone sits a single nucleotide away, making a read error possible. This clonotype originated in a female donor with Graves disease. This specimen was peripheral blood mononuclear cells (PBMCs), taken when the disease was refractory, from a patient treated with antithyroid drugs.

The CDR3 bases are TGTGCCAGCAGTGTGGCCCCCCGGGACCACGAGCAGTACTTC. Translating gives CASSVAPRDHEQYF. The chain carries TRBV12-3 or TRBV12-4 and TRBJ2-7; possibly TRBD1 or TRBD2 for D (5 bases each). The CDR3 has 14 residues. The V and J ends lost 5 bases and 5 bases respectively, with 16 bases between them.